Below, one T cell receptor (beta chain) is given with its context. This sample was included in a study of PD-L1 blockade in urothelial cancer. Study information: Atezolizumab at 1,200 mg intravenously every 3 weeks was started by patients around 2014. Males with bladder-origin urothelial cancer constituted twenty-five of 29 patients.

The time point here: pretreatment peripheral blood. Between 1 and 8 samples, pretreatment and on-treatment, were given by each patient. Synthetic TCR analog templates were spiked into each PCR. Generated by immunoSEQ multiplex PCR, the TCRdb table keeps only in-frame clones and is missing some. The data hold around 100,000 clones, with 80% to 90% observed a single time. The germline V and J ends were trimmed by 3 bases and 0 bases, with 11 bases remaining between them. Germline V gene lookup returns CDR1 SEHNR and CDR2 FQNEAQ (reference sequence). The CDR3 length is 16 residues. This specimen consisted of PBMCs, obtained around atezolizumab (anti-PD-L1) treatment. This receptor was identified in a man in his 60s with urothelial cancer. The chain is built from TRBV7-9 and TRBJ2-2, with unresolved D. The CDR3 DNA reads as TGTGCCAGCAGCTTTCACCTAGGTACGAACACCGGGGAGCTGTTTTTT. This encodes CASSFHLGTNTGELFF. The full variable domain, in which reference TRBV7-9 and TRBJ2-2 provide the parts outside the CDR3, is DTGVSQNPRHKITKRGQNVTFRCDPISEHNRLYWYRQTLGQGPEFLTYFQNEAQLEKSRLLSDRFSAERPKGSFSTLEIQRTEQGDSAMYLCASSFHLGTNTGELFFGEGSRLTVL.